A single sample gave rise to the 7 T cell receptor beta chains below, sequenced in a study of shared clonotypes between healthy human individuals. The data were produced by immunoSEQ multiplex PCR, yet TCRdb's version contains in-frame clones alone and is incomplete. The data hold just over 2,000,000 clones, with 85% to 95% observed a single time. Source material: naive CD4+ T cells sorted from blood. Stated subset: CD45RA+ positively selected. Receptors were obtained from a man aged 18 to 30 in good health.

This clone has a single count. The chain uses TRBV6-4 and TRBJ1-5; TRBD1 matches at 7 bases. Germline CDR1 MRHNA, CDR2 SNTAGT. CDR3 size: 16 residues. With 6 bases clipped from V and 2 bases from J, the junction kept 10 bases outside the gene matches. The CDR3 DNA reads TGTGCCAGCAGGGACAGGCCTTTAAGTCGCAATCAGCCCCAGCATTTT. Translation: CASRDRPLSRNQPQHF.

This sequence joins TRBV21-1 and TRBJ1-2; TRBD1, the table's D call, lacks a check against the DNA. TRBV21-1 is designated a pseudogene. This CDR3 region has 17 residues. CDR3 sequence reads: CASSPPGRVPSSYGYTF. The CDR3 DNA sequence: TGTGCCAGCAGCCCTCCCGGCAGGGTCCCCTCCAGCTATGGCTACACCTTC.

V gene TRBV29-1 combines with J gene TRBJ2-5; 10 positions agree with TRBD1. The germline V gene has CDR1 SQVTM and CDR2 ANQGSEA. J lost 5 bases, V lost 8 bases, and 8 bases had no gene match. The CDR3 contains 13 residues. The DNA of the CDR3 is TGCAGCTCCGGGACAGGGGTAGTGGAGACCCAGTACTTC. Translating it yields CSSGTGVVETQYF.

The V call is TRBV5-1, the J call TRBJ2-7; a possible D gene is TRBD1 (8 bases). This CDR3 comprises 15 residues. V shed 3 bases and J shed 6 bases, with 19 bases lying between them. Germline loops: CDR1 SGHRS, CDR2 YFSETQ. The CDR3, as DNA: TGCGCCAGCAGCTGGGCTAGCGGACAGGGTCGCGAGCAGTACTTC. This codes for CASSWASGQGREQYF.

Remarks on this clone: A much larger clone sits a single nucleotide away, making a read error possible. Other DNA sequences in the same sample also yield this CDR3. This sequence joins TRBV7-2 and TRBJ1-1; a possible D gene is TRBD1 (5 bases). CDR1 is SGHTA and CDR2 is FQGNSA in the germline V gene. Trimming removed 5 bases from V and 2 bases from J, with 9 bases in between. The CDR3 contains 13 residues. The DNA of the CDR3 is TGTGCCAGCAGCATCCAGGGTAACACTGAAGCTTTCTTT. Translated, it gives CASSIQGNTEAFF. Filled out from reference TRBV7-2 and TRBJ1-1, the complete variable domain reads GAGVSQSPSNKVTEKGKDVELRCDPISGHTALYWYRQSLGQGLEFLIYFQGNSAPDKSGLPSDRFSAERTGGSVSTLTIQRTQQEDSAVYLCASSIQGNTEAFFGQGTRLTVV.

The chain combines TRBV5-1 with TRBJ2-2; D is tentatively TRBD1 or TRBD2 (5 bases each). CDR1 and CDR2 (germline): SGHRS, YFSETQ. The CDR3 runs to 14 residues. Between the trimmed V and J ends, which lost 0 bases and 6 bases, there was a span of 9 bases. CDR3 coding DNA: TGCGCCAGCAGCTTGGCGGGACCTTCCGGGGAGCTGTTTTTT. This translates into CASSLAGPSGELFF.

The chain combines TRBV18 with TRBJ1-2; possible D gene TRBD1, 5 bases. Trimming took off 3 bases at V and 7 bases at J, with 9 bases between the two ends. The CDR3 has 12 residues. The germline gives CDR1 KGHSH, CDR2 LQKENI. The CDR3: CASSPDRVGYTF. The CDR3 region has the DNA TGTGCCAGCTCACCCGACAGAGTTGGCTACACCTTC.